This T cell receptor beta chain was profiled in a study of early T cells in non-severe SARS-CoV-2 infection (dated by TCRdb to about 2021). Some background on the complete study: Because TCR sequencing relied on bulk RNA taken from unsorted whole blood, pairing of alpha and beta chains was not possible.

Libraries came from 5' RACE. TCRdb shows the sequencer as NextSeq 500. In the TCR library protocol, unique molecular identifiers were attached to individual cDNA molecules to correct for PCR bias and sequencing error. Both TCR alpha and beta chains were sequenced, and tight co-correlation was observed between alpha and beta sequence abundances in each sample. As for the authors' bioinformatics: Decombinator V4 was used to annotate TCR sequences for V gene, J gene and CDR3. TCRs were defined as expanded if a significant change between any two time points was detected under a Poisson model with p below 0.0001. TCR abundances were normalised to the total number of TCRs sequenced per sample and were expressed as counts per million. VDJdb, accessed 1 November 2021, was searched for CMV, EBV and SARS-CoV-2 annotated TCRs, excluding TCRs annotated for multiple antigens. The public reads were quality trimmed at Q25 with fastp and then assembled into clones with MiXCR by TCRdb, keeping productive beta chains. Rows merge per CDR3 protein into single entries with the most common DNA and genes. The V and J calls reflect TCRdb's pipeline rather than the authors' work. The sample yields over 60,000 distinct CDR3 sequences; 10% were counted once. Clones ranked in the top ten supply about 7.1% of the sample.

Remarks on this clonotype: Its antigen remains undetermined. The record has no base qualities; no much larger clone is one base away.

Set within a cohort of healthcare workers in London, UK, this nested case-control study involved weekly PCR testing of nasopharyngeal swabs along with blood sampling. Between 23 and 31 March 2020, the week of the UK lockdown, healthcare workers were enrolled and then followed up weekly for as long as 16 weeks. The paper as a whole reports these results and caveats: VDJdb matching was skewed toward anti-spike CD8 responses, so virus-specific expansions were likely underestimated and private and CD4 specificities were missed.

The material was whole blood, obtained at baseline. The origin of this receptor is an adult who was a healthcare worker with PCR-confirmed SARS-CoV-2 infection or an uninfected control (not recorded which).

CDR3 reads: CASSLMTGAHTDTQYF. DNA sequence: TGTGCCAGCAGCCTAATGACGGGGGCCCACACAGATACGCAGTATTTT. The rearrangement combines TRBV3-1 with TRBJ2-3; the D element could tentatively be TRBD1 or TRBD2, as 6 bases agree for each. The germline V gene (reference sequence) supplies CDR1 LGHDT and CDR2 YNNKEL. The CDR3 holds 16 amino acids from the cysteine to the phenylalanine. Of all the DNA, just the CDR3 is kept, 48 bases in frame from base 1. Deletion took 4 bases off V and 2 bases off J, with a span of 16 bases between the germline ends.